This TCR delta chain was sequenced in a study of gamma-delta T cells after stem cell transplantation. With CATT, TCRdb re-called clones from the RT-PCR reads. The sample lists about 2,100 delta-chain clones; approximately 4.2% were seen once. This clone is medium-sized within its sample. This TCR was sampled from a human donor. It is not recorded whose cells these are; they may come from a transplant donor. Sequencing was performed on gamma-delta T cells.

CDR3 protein: CACDTAARGPLITDKLIF. The CDR3 DNA sequence: TGTGCCTGTGACACCGCAGCTAGGGGACCCCTTATCACCGATAAACTCATCTTT. The chain uses TRDV2 and TRDJ1; the D gene is possibly TRDD3 (5 bases). V lost 0 bases and J lost 1, with 20 bases in between. From germline, CDR1 is GEAIGNYY and CDR2 EKD. The CDR3 is made up of 18 amino acids.